This TCR beta chain was obtained from a study of control samples from healthy donors and cancer patients. Generated by immunoSEQ multiplex PCR, the TCRdb table keeps only in-frame clones and is missing some. The data contain about 140,000 clones, roughly 92% of them singletons. CDR1 is SGHVS, CDR2 FNYEAQ, per germline. V shed 5 bases and J shed 0 bases, with 5 bases lying between them. The CDR3 runs 13 residues. Source material: blood. The TCR comes from a middle-aged man in good health. V is TRBV7-6 and J is TRBJ1-3; D is uncertain. CDR3 in amino acids: CASSPSSGNTIYF. CDR3 DNA: TGTGCCAGCAGCCCCTCCTCTGGAAACACCATATATTTT. Full variable domain (outside the CDR3, taken from reference TRBV7-6 and TRBJ1-3): GAGVSQSPRYKVTKRGQDVALRCDPISGHVSLYWYRQALGQGPEFLTYFNYEAQQDKSGLPNDRFSAERPEGSISTLTIQRTEQRDSAMYRCASSPSSGNTIYFGEGSWLTVV.